These 25 T cell receptor beta chains share one sample of origin, sequenced in a study of shared clonotypes between healthy human individuals. This table comes from immunoSEQ multiplex PCR, and its TCRdb copy is limited to in-frame clones, with some not included. The sample yields more than 2 million clones, over 85% seen once. What was sequenced was naive CD4+ T cells sorted from blood. Regarding subset: CD45RA+ positively selected. The receptor set was obtained from a man aged 18 to 29 in good health.

This chain connects TRBV5-1 to TRBJ1-5; a possible D gene is TRBD1 (6 bases). Germline lookup yields CDR1 SGHRS and CDR2 YFSETQ. CDR3 length equals 14 residues. Deletions cut 0 bases from V and 7 bases from J, with 11 bases between. The CDR3 is CASSLAGGAQPQHF. CDR3 bases: TGCGCCAGCAGCTTGGCCGGGGGGGCCCAGCCCCAGCATTTT.

This rearrangement joins TRBV30 to TRBJ1-2; 7 bases are shared with TRBD1. V lost 2 bases, J lost 5 bases, and 8 bases stayed unmatched. Germline lookup yields CDR1 GTSNPN and CDR2 SVGIG (reference sequence). The CDR3 loop spans 14 amino acids. The CDR3 region is CAWSFRQGSYGYTF. CDR3 nucleotides: TGTGCCTGGAGTTTTCGACAGGGCTCTTATGGCTACACCTTC. The whole variable domain, filled in from reference TRBV30 and TRBJ1-2, reads SQTIHQWPATLVQPVGSPLSLECTVEGTSNPNLYWYRQAAGRGLQLLFYSVGIGQISSEVPQNLSASRPQDRQFILSSKKLLLSDSGFYLCAWSFRQGSYGYTFGSGTRLTVV.

V is TRBV6-6 and J is TRBJ1-2; no clear D gene. V gave up 7 bases and J gave up 0 bases, with 9 bases separating them. The CDR3 is 13 amino acids. Germline V lookup: CDR1 MNHNY, CDR2 SVGAGI (reference sequence). CDR3 protein: CASTVGANYGYTF. CDR3 in DNA: TGTGCCAGCACTGTAGGAGCTAACTATGGCTACACCTTC.

The chain couples TRBV14 to TRBJ2-2, with 8 bases that match TRBD1. The germline V gene encodes CDR1 SGHDN and CDR2 FVKESK. The CDR3 loop spans 13 amino acids. After removal of 5 bases from V and 7 bases from J, the junction contained 3 bases not matched to a gene. CDR3 in DNA: TGTGCCAGCAGCACGACAGGGGTCGGGGAGCTGTTTTTT. It encodes CASSTTGVGELFF.

The CDR3 nucleotides read TGTGCCAGCACCGAAGCCGGGGGCCTGAACACTGAAGCTTTCTTT. The encoded protein is CASTEAGGLNTEAFF. The rearrangement links TRBV14 to TRBJ1-1; D is perhaps TRBD1 (6 bases). Germline CDR1 SGHDN, CDR2 FVKESK. Trimming pared 7 bases from V and 0 bases from J, leaving 15 bases between. CDR3 length: 15 residues.

V gene TRBV5-1 combines with J gene TRBJ2-3; TRBD2 matches at 7 bases. CDR1 is SGHRS, CDR2 YFSETQ, per germline. The J segment lost 4 bases and the V segment lost 4 bases, leaving 21 bases of the junction unmatched. CDR3 length equals 19 residues. The CDR3 region is CASSPLIGGGGSGADTQYF. The CDR3 DNA sequence: TGCGCCAGCAGCCCTCTAATTGGTGGAGGCGGGAGTGGGGCAGATACGCAGTATTTT.

Written as DNA, the CDR3 is TGTGCCAGCAGCTTAGCCCTAGCGGGGGGCAATGAGCAGTTCTTC. This translates into CASSLALAGGNEQFF. The gene calls are TRBV7-9 and TRBJ2-1, with 11 bases matching TRBD2. Losses at the gene ends were 0 bases for V and 6 bases for J; bases not matched to a gene: 1. The CDR3 is made up of 15 amino acids. CDR1 and CDR2 from the germline V gene are SEHNR and FQNEAQ (reference sequence).

In regard to this clone: The same CDR3 can be traced to other DNA sequences in this sample. This chain links TRBV2 with TRBJ1-1, with a weak D call TRBD1 (6 bases). The length of the CDR3 is 12 residues. CDR1 and CDR2 from the germline V gene are SNHLY and FYNNEI. The V end lost 6 bases, the J end lost 1 base, and 6 bases lay between the germline ends. This CDR3 is CASRQGNTEAFF. The CDR3 nucleotides are TGTGCCAGCAGACAGGGGAACACTGAAGCTTTCTTT.

V gene TRBV6-1 combines with J gene TRBJ1-1, with TRBD1 as a possible D gene (6 bases). Trimming shortened V by 5 bases and J by 0 bases, and 10 bases separated the two germline ends. The CDR3 covers 14 residues. Germline assignment: CDR1 MNHNS and CDR2 SASEGT. The CDR3 coding sequence is TGTGCCAGCAGTCGGACAGCGTTGAACACTGAAGCTTTCTTT. It codes for CASSRTALNTEAFF.

This clone has a single count. The rearrangement joins TRBV5-8 to TRBJ2-1, with a possible D match to TRBD1 (5 bases). V lost 5 bases and J 9 bases, leaving 12 bases between the germline ends. This CDR3 comprises 12 residues. Germline CDR1 reads SGHTS; CDR2 reads YDEGEE. This CDR3 is CASRMWGSEQFF. The CDR3 region has the DNA TGTGCCAGCAGGATGTGGGGCAGTGAGCAGTTCTTC. The full variable domain, rest sourced from reference TRBV5-8 and TRBJ2-1, is EAGVTQSPTHLIKTRGQQATLRCSPISGHTSVYWYQQALGLGLQFLLWYDEGEERNRGNFPPRFSGRQFPNYSSELNVNALELEDSALYLCASRMWGSEQFFGPGTRLTVL.

About this clone itself: Other nucleotide sequences from this sample produce the same CDR3. The J gene is TRBJ1-4, the V gene TRBV7-2; 9 positions match TRBD1. This CDR3 comprises 14 residues. Germline CDR1 is SGHTA and CDR2 is FQGNSA. V lost 3 bases to trimming and J lost 7 bases; unmatched junction nucleotides: 3. As DNA, the CDR3 is TGTGCCAGCAGCTTGGGACAGGGTGGTGAAAAACTGTTTTTT. Translation: CASSLGQGGEKLFF.

The chain is built from TRBV6-5 and TRBJ1-2, with 9 bases identical to TRBD1. Germline V gene sequence: CDR1 MNHEY, CDR2 SVGAGI. This CDR3 has 13 residues. V lost 6 bases and J lost 8; bases outside the gene matches: 7. The DNA of the CDR3 is TGTGCCAGCAGCCTTGGGACAGGGCGAGGCTACACCTTC. Translating it yields CASSLGTGRGYTF.

The chain employs TRBV6-5 and TRBJ2-7; D is undetermined. Germline loops: CDR1 MNHEY, CDR2 SVGAGI. V gave up 0 bases and J gave up 2 bases, with 11 bases separating them. The CDR3 has 15 amino acids. The CDR3 DNA reads as TGTGCCAGCAGTTACTCCGGCGGTTTAACCTACGAGCAGTACTTC. Translating gives CASSYSGGLTYEQYF.

The chain uses TRBV10-2 and TRBJ2-7; maybe TRBD1 (5 bases). This CDR3 has 14 amino acids. V was clipped by 7 bases and J by 3 bases, with 16 bases between them. From germline, CDR1 is WSHSY and CDR2 SAAADI. Here the CDR3 reads CASTRQSVGYEQYF. Here the CDR3 DNA reads TGCGCCAGCACCCGACAGTCGGTGGGCTACGAGCAGTACTTC.

The genes are TRBV4-3 and TRBJ1-2; D possibly corresponds to TRBD1 (5 bases). V gave up 0 bases and J gave up 7 bases, with 9 bases separating them. Germline assignment: CDR1 LGHNA and CDR2 YSLEER. This CDR3 region has 13 residues. The CDR3 loop is CASSQDAGFGYTF. CDR3 coding DNA: TGCGCCAGCAGCCAAGATGCAGGGTTTGGCTACACCTTC.

V and J are TRBV29-1 and TRBJ2-7, with 11 nucleotides matching TRBD2. Losses at the gene ends were 7 bases for V and 0 bases for J; bases not matched to a gene: 11. This CDR3 spans 16 amino acids. Germline V gives CDR1 SQVTM, CDR2 ANQGSEA. The CDR3 region has the DNA TGCAGCGCTCCGGGACTAGCGGAACCGAGCTCCTACGAGCAGTACTTC. Its protein product is CSAPGLAEPSSYEQYF.

The rearrangement uses TRBV7-8 and TRBJ2-3, with a tentative D call TRBD2 (6 bases). Germline CDR1 is SGHVS and CDR2 is FQNEAQ. The CDR3 is 13 residues long. V lost 3 bases and J lost 6, with 10 bases in between. The CDR3 region is CASSFQGRDTQYF. As DNA, the CDR3 is TGTGCCAGCAGCTTTCAAGGGAGGGATACGCAGTATTTT.

The chain joins TRBV29-1 to TRBJ2-7; 8 bases fit TRBD1. Unmatched junction bases numbered 10, after V lost 6 bases and J lost 6 bases. The CDR3 length is 13 residues. The V gene's germline CDR1 is SQVTM and CDR2 ANQGSEA. The CDR3 region has the DNA TGCAGCGTGACTCGGACAGGGACGGGCGAGCAGTACTTC. Protein sequence: CSVTRTGTGEQYF.

The chain joins TRBV2 to TRBJ2-5, with D uncertain. This CDR3 has 15 amino acids. The V end was cut by 1 base, the J end by 4 bases, with 13 bases between. CDR1 and CDR2 (germline): SNHLY, FYNNEI. In DNA, the CDR3 is TGTGCCAGCAGTGAAGTGGGCGGACCGCGAGAGACCCAGTACTTC. This translates into CASSEVGGPRETQYF.

This chain links TRBV28 with TRBJ2-2; D is perhaps TRBD1 (6 bases). The CDR3 has 16 residues. From germline, CDR1 is MDHEN and CDR2 SYDVKM. V dropped 7 bases and J dropped 6 bases, with 21 bases sitting between them. For the CDR3, the DNA is TGTGCCAGCAACCCCGACAGGCCGGGTCGATCCGGGGAGCTGTTTTTT. Translation: CASNPDRPGRSGELFF.

The chain's CDR3 is CASSYLPYTDTQYF. The CDR3 nucleotides read TGTGCCAGCAGTTACCTACCGTACACAGATACGCAGTATTTT. The chain recombines TRBV6-5 with TRBJ2-3; no reliable D call. With 2 bases removed from V and 2 bases from J, the gap between germline ends came to 8 bases. The CDR3 covers 14 residues. Germline V gene sequence: CDR1 MNHEY, CDR2 SVGAGI.

To note about this clone: Additional DNA sequences in this sample encode the identical CDR3. This chain links TRBV5-4 with TRBJ2-7, with 11 bases that match TRBD2. The germline V gene encodes CDR1 SGHNT and CDR2 YYREEE (reference sequence). This CDR3 has 15 amino acids. Trimming at V came to 3 bases and at J to 4 bases, leaving 6 bases not matched to a gene. The CDR3 bases are TGTGCCAGCAGCTCAGGGACTAGCGGAAGGTACGAGCAGTACTTC. Residues: CASSSGTSGRYEQYF.

V and J are TRBV9 and TRBJ1-2, with 8 bases aligning to TRBD1. This CDR3 comprises 16 residues. Germline CDR1 SGDLS, CDR2 YYNGEE. J was trimmed by 2 bases and V by 3 bases; bases with no gene match: 9. In DNA, the CDR3 is TGTGCCAGCAGCGCGACAGGGGCTGCAGGGAACTATGGCTACACCTTC. It specifies CASSATGAAGNYGYTF.

The rearrangement links TRBV11-2 to TRBJ2-4, with D unclear. V dropped 5 bases and J dropped 0 bases, with 14 bases sitting between them. Germline CDR1 reads SGHAT; CDR2 reads FQNNGV. The CDR3 consists of 16 residues. The CDR3 protein is CASSHRARVAKNIQYF. The DNA for the CDR3 is TGTGCCAGCAGCCATAGGGCTCGAGTAGCCAAAAACATTCAGTACTTC.

The table lists this clone with a count of one. V gene TRBV5-1 combines with J gene TRBJ2-1, with a tentative D call TRBD2 (5 bases). Germline CDR1 SGHRS, CDR2 YFSETQ. This CDR3 comprises 15 residues. Between the trimmed V and J ends, which lost 2 bases and 7 bases, there was a span of 16 bases. The CDR3 DNA reads TGCGCCAGCAGCTTACAGTCGGGGAAAGGGAATGAGCAGTTCTTC. Its translation: CASSLQSGKGNEQFF.